This record looks at one T cell receptor beta chain sequence and its context. Its antigen is as yet unknown. Germline lookup yields CDR1 GTSNPN and CDR2 SVGIG (reference sequence). This CDR3 has 13 residues. V was pared by 3 bases and J by 11 bases, with 11 bases of the junction left unmatched. The record originates from a study of T cells in narcolepsy. General study points: Some memory CD4+ repertoires had no autoreactive clone sequences.

Sequencing used immunoSEQ multiplex PCR; TCRdb keeps in-frame clones, though not all of them. The table has about 40,000 clones, 88% seen once; the top ten hold more than 0.9%. This TCR came from a human donor with narcolepsy. This chain joins TRBV30 and TRBJ1-1; TRBD1 matches 8 bases. The sample taken for sequencing was CD45RA- memory CD4+ T cells from PBMCs. The CDR3 reads CAWRGDSTGEAFF. CDR3 coding DNA: TGTGCCTGGAGGGGAGACTCGACAGGGGAGGCTTTCTTT.